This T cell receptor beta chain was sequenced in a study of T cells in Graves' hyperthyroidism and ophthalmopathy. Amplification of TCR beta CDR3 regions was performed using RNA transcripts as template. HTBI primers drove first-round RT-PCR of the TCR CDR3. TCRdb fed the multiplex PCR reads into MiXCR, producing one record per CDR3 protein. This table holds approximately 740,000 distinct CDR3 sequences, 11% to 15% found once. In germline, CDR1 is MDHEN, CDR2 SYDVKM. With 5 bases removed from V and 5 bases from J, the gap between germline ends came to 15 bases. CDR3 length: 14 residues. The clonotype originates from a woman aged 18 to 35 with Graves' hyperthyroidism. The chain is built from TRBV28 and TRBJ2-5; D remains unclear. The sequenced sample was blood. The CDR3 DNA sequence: TGTGCCAGCAGTGCCCCGAGTAAAATGGAGACCCAGTACTTC. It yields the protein CASSAPSKMETQYF.